The 19 T cell receptor beta chains below come from one sample, sequenced in a study of T cell repertoires in cytomegalovirus infection. TCRdb reprocessed the reads with MiXCR, giving one entry per CDR3 protein. Here the sample spans some 150,000 distinct CDR3 sequences, 5.5% to 7% being singletons. The sample comprised PBMCs. These receptors came from a human donor in good health (CMV status not recorded). Some clones in this sample may be carry-over from other donors' samples.

The sample holds many counts of this clonotype. This sequence joins TRBV28 and TRBJ2-5; no firm D call. The CDR3 totals 15 residues. The V end lost 6 bases, the J end lost 1 base, and 15 bases lay between the germline ends. Germline V lookup: CDR1 MDHEN, CDR2 SYDVKM. CDR3 region: CASSEPTGVQETQYF. CDR3 coding DNA: TGTGCCAGCAGCGAACCCACTGGGGTCCAAGAGACCCAGTACTTC.

The chain has TRBV20-1 and TRBJ2-7; D is perhaps TRBD1 or TRBD2 (5 bases each). Germline lookup yields CDR1 DFQATT and CDR2 SNEGSKA (reference sequence). Trimming pared 3 bases from V and 1 base from J, leaving 13 bases between. The CDR3 has 14 residues. The CDR3 sequence is CSASRGARSYEQYF. In DNA, the CDR3 is TGCAGTGCTAGCCGAGGGGCTCGGTCCTACGAGCAGTACTTC.

This clonotype was found many times. This chain connects TRBV4-2 to TRBJ1-1; no reliable D call. Deletions cut 0 bases from V and 4 bases from J, with 15 bases between. The CDR3 is 16 amino acids. CDR1 is LGHNA, CDR2 YNFKEQ, per germline. CDR3 nucleotides: TGTGCCAGCAGCCAAGATCTTTCAGGCGCCCCCACTGAAGCTTTCTTT. Its translation is CASSQDLSGAPTEAFF.

This clonotype occurred many times. The rearrangement uses TRBV7-2 and TRBJ1-2; D is uncertain. The germline V and J ends were trimmed by 5 bases and 5 bases, with 9 bases remaining between them. Germline values: CDR1 SGHTA, CDR2 FQGNSA. This CDR3 is 12 amino acids long. CDR3 sequence reads: CASSVNSYGYTF. In DNA, the CDR3 is TGTGCCAGCAGCGTAAACAGTTATGGCTACACCTTC.

The table lists this clonotype with many counts. V is TRBV7-9 and J is TRBJ2-7; 9 bases align to TRBD2. CDR1 and CDR2 from the germline V gene are SEHNR and FQNEAQ (reference sequence). With 4 bases clipped from V and 6 bases from J, the junction kept 7 bases outside the gene matches. CDR3 length: 14 amino acids. The CDR3 spells CASSSPWTSVEQYF. CDR3 DNA sequence: TGTGCCAGCAGCTCCCCCTGGACTAGCGTCGAGCAGTACTTC.

This clonotype was observed at least ten times. This chain links TRBV7-3 with TRBJ1-1, with TRBD1 matching over 9 bases. The CDR3 length is 17 residues. V was clipped by 2 bases and J by 1 base; unmatched bases: 8. CDR1 SGHTA and CDR2 FQGTGA come from the germline V gene. The CDR3 loop reads CASSLGRTGAPNTEAFF. CDR3 nucleotides: TGTGCCAGCAGCTTAGGGAGGACAGGGGCCCCGAACACTGAAGCTTTCTTT.

As to this clonotype: A read error is possible here, since a much larger clone lies one base away. The chain links TRBV4-1 to TRBJ2-5, with 8 bases matching TRBD2. The CDR3 contains 16 residues. V shed 1 base, J shed 1 base, and the junction held 5 bases outside the gene matches. The germline CDR1 and CDR2 sequences are MGHRA and YSYEKL. This CDR3 is CASSQASGGAQETQYF. The CDR3 bases are TGCGCCAGCAGCCAAGCCAGCGGGGGAGCCCAAGAGACCCAGTACTTC.

This clonotype occurred a few times. The chain has TRBV7-9 and TRBJ2-2; D remains ambiguous. The germline gives CDR1 SEHNR, CDR2 FQNEAQ (reference sequence). The V gene lost 4 bases and the J gene lost 0 bases, with 15 bases spanning the gap. This CDR3 comprises 17 residues. CDR3 in amino acids: CASSSTALNTNTGELFF. CDR3 bases: TGTGCCAGCAGCTCCACCGCATTAAACACGAACACCGGGGAGCTGTTTTTT.

This clonotype was counted only a few times. The chain employs TRBV2 and TRBJ2-7; maybe TRBD1 (5 bases). Germline V lookup: CDR1 SNHLY, CDR2 FYNNEI. The length of the CDR3 is 12 residues. V was clipped by 3 bases and J by 7 bases, with 10 bases between them. CDR3 DNA: TGTGCCAGCAGTGACCAGGGCCGGGAGCAGTACTTC. Residues: CASSDQGREQYF.

This clonotype was picked up many times. The chain combines TRBV28 with TRBJ2-7; either TRBD1 or TRBD2 may supply D (5 bases each). Germline CDR1 reads MDHEN; CDR2 reads SYDVKM. Trimming removed 6 bases from V and 5 bases from J, with 20 bases in between. The CDR3 has 15 residues. The CDR3 protein is CASRLTGTQRHEQYF. The DNA for the CDR3 is TGTGCCAGCAGGTTAACCGGGACCCAAAGGCACGAGCAGTACTTC. Full variable domain (missing parts from reference TRBV28 and TRBJ2-7): DVKVTQSSRYLVKRTGEKVFLECVQDMDHENMFWYRQDPGLGLRLIYFSYDVKMKEKGDIPEGYSVSREKKERFSLILESASTNQTSMYLCASRLTGTQRHEQYFGPGTRLTVT.

This sequence joins TRBV28 and TRBJ2-2; TRBD2 matches at 9 bases. Germline V gene sequence: CDR1 MDHEN, CDR2 SYDVKM. This CDR3 is 17 amino acids long. Unmatched junction bases numbered 9, after V lost 1 base and J lost 6 bases. The DNA of the CDR3 is TGTGCCAGCAGTTTATTCCGCGCTAGCGGGGTTGCCGGGGAGCTGTTTTTT. Translating gives CASSLFRASGVAGELFF.

The chain recombines TRBV5-1 with TRBJ1-5; a possible D gene is TRBD1 (6 bases). The CDR3 consists of 15 residues. Trimming removed 0 bases at V and 6 bases at J, with 13 bases between. The V gene's germline CDR1 is SGHRS and CDR2 YFSETQ. This CDR3 reads CASSLEGGHGQPQHF. CDR3 sequence (DNA): TGCGCCAGCAGCTTGGAGGGGGGGCACGGTCAGCCCCAGCATTTT.

There are a few counts of this clonotype. This chain joins TRBV2 and TRBJ1-5; D is perhaps TRBD1 (6 bases). This CDR3 comprises 14 residues. V lost 7 bases and J lost 5, with 15 bases in between. Germline CDR1 reads SNHLY; CDR2 reads FYNNEI. CDR3 coding DNA: TGTGCCAGCACCACCGAGGGGGGGTATCAGCCCCAGCATTTT. It codes for CASTTEGGYQPQHF. The whole variable domain, filled in from reference TRBV2 and TRBJ1-5, reads EPEVTQTPSHQVTQMGQEVILRCVPISNHLYFYWYRQILGQKVEFLVSFYNNEISEKSEIFDDQFSVERPDGSNFTLKIRSTKLEDSAMYFCASTTEGGYQPQHFGDGTRLSIL.

Worth noting for this clonotype: This may come from a read error, since a much larger clone is one base off. The chain has TRBV24-1 and TRBJ1-5; D is unclear. This CDR3 contains 15 residues. The germline gives CDR1 KGHDR, CDR2 SFDVKD. With 2 bases removed from V and 4 bases from J, the gap between germline ends came to 11 bases. The CDR3 region is CATSDSGWSNQPQHF. In DNA form, the CDR3 reads TGTGCCACCAGTGATTCAGGATGGTCGAATCAGCCCCAGCATTTT.

This clonotype showed up many times. The chain recombines TRBV7-8 with TRBJ2-7, with 9 nucleotides matching TRBD1. Trimming removed 5 bases from V and 4 bases from J; junction bases left unmatched: 3. The CDR3 sequence is 13 residues long. Germline values: CDR1 SGHVS, CDR2 FQNEAQ. The DNA of the CDR3 is TGTGCCAGCAGCGTAGGACAGGGGTACGAGCAGTACTTC. Amino acids: CASSVGQGYEQYF.

This clonotype was counted between two and nine times. The rearrangement links TRBV29-1 to TRBJ1-2, with 7 bases identical to TRBD1. The germline V gene encodes CDR1 SQVTM and CDR2 ANQGSEA. CDR3 length: 11 residues. Losses at the gene ends were 6 bases for V and 5 bases for J; bases not matched to a gene: 3. The CDR3 here is CSVNRGYGYTF. The CDR3, as DNA: TGCAGCGTGAACAGGGGATATGGCTACACCTTC.

This clonotype has ten or more counts. This chain joins TRBV7-8 and TRBJ2-7, with 9 bases aligning to TRBD1. The V and J ends lost 5 bases and 5 bases, in that order; junction bases with no gene match: 10. The CDR3 consists of 15 residues. Germline CDR1 SGHVS, CDR2 FQNEAQ. This CDR3 is CASSKPGQGFHEQYF. The CDR3 bases are TGTGCCAGCAGCAAACCGGGACAGGGTTTCCACGAGCAGTACTTC.

The CDR3 loop reads CASSPWTGAFPGYTF. CDR3 sequence (DNA): TGTGCCAGCAGCCCCTGGACAGGGGCCTTTCCGGGCTACACCTTC. The chain combines TRBV7-2 with TRBJ1-2, with TRBD1 identical over 9 bases. Germline CDR1 SGHTA, CDR2 FQGNSA. Trimming at V came to 5 bases and at J to 8 bases, leaving 12 bases not matched to a gene. CDR3 size: 15 residues. Filled out from reference TRBV7-2 and TRBJ1-2, the complete variable domain reads GAGVSQSPSNKVTEKGKDVELRCDPISGHTALYWYRQSLGQGLEFLIYFQGNSAPDKSGLPSDRFSAERTGGSVSTLTIQRTQQEDSAVYLCASSPWTGAFPGYTFGSGTRLTVV.

There are a few counts of this clonotype. The rearrangement links TRBV4-1 to TRBJ1-5, with D uncertain. Trimming left V 1 base short and J 5 bases short, with 6 bases between. CDR3 size: 13 residues. The germline gives CDR1 MGHRA, CDR2 YSYEKL. The CDR3 loop reads CASSQVSDQPQHF. CDR3 sequence (DNA): TGCGCCAGCAGCCAAGTATCAGATCAGCCCCAGCATTTT.